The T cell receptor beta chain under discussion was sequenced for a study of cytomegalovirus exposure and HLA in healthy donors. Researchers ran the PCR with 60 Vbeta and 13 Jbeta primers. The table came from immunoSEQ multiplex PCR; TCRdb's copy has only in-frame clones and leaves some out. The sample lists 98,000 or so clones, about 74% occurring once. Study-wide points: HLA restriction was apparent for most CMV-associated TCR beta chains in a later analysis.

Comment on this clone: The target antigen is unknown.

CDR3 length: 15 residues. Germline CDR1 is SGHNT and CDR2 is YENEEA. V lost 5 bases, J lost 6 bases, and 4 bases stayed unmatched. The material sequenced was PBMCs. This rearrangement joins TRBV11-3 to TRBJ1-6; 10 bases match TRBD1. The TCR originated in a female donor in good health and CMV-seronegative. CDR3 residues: CASSQDRGPNSPLHF. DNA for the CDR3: TGTGCCAGCAGCCAAGACAGGGGGCCTAATTCACCCCTCCACTTT.